These 10 T cell receptor beta chains were all obtained from the same sample, sequenced in a study of blood T cell repertoires in COVID-19. Data came from immunoSEQ multiplex PCR; TCRdb stores just in-frame clones and leaves some out. The data show about 260,000 clones, with about 90% seen just once and roughly a tenth held by the top ten. The sequencing input was peripheral blood. Receptors originate from a woman aged 70-85 years with COVID-19, enrolled during active disease.

V gene TRBV9 combines with J gene TRBJ2-5, with D perhaps TRBD1 (5 bases). CDR1 SGDLS and CDR2 YYNGEE come from the germline V gene. This CDR3 region has 15 residues. V was cut by 0 bases and J by 2 bases, with 11 bases left in between. CDR3 DNA sequence: TGTGCCAGCAGCGTAGGGAAACAGGCTCAAGAGACCCAGTACTTC. Its translation is CASSVGKQAQETQYF.

There are a few counts of this clone. Other nucleotide sequences from this sample produce the same CDR3. The chain is built from TRBV10-3 and TRBJ1-1, with D tentatively TRBD1 (6 bases). The germline V and J ends were trimmed by 6 bases and 5 bases, with 13 bases remaining between them. The germline gives CDR1 ENHRY, CDR2 SYGVKD. The CDR3 is made up of 13 amino acids. Here the CDR3 reads CAIRQGLGTEAFF. In DNA form, the CDR3 reads TGTGCCATCAGGCAGGGGTTAGGGACTGAAGCTTTCTTT.

The chain employs TRBV28 and TRBJ2-5; 7 bases map to TRBD2. The V and J ends lost 6 bases and 2 bases, in that order; junction bases with no gene match: 6. The CDR3 consists of 14 residues. Germline CDR1 reads MDHEN; CDR2 reads SYDVKM. In nucleotides, the CDR3 is TGTGCCAGCAGAATATCGGGGGGACAAGAGACCCAGTACTTC. It translates to CASRISGGQETQYF.

The chain links TRBV12-3 or TRBV12-4 to TRBJ2-3; D is perhaps TRBD2 (6 bases). The CDR3 totals 11 residues. Trimming cost V 4 bases and J 10 bases, with 9 bases left between them. CDR3: CASSSGTSQYF. CDR3 nucleotides: TGTGCCAGCAGTTCCGGGACTTCGCAGTATTTT.

This chain joins TRBV11-3 and TRBJ2-1, with D perhaps matching TRBD2 (6 bases). Germline loops: CDR1 SGHNT, CDR2 YENEEA. The CDR3 is 15 amino acids. With 3 bases removed from V and 4 bases from J, the gap between germline ends came to 13 bases. For the CDR3, the DNA is TGTGCCAGCAGCTTGCGGGATGCGGTTTACAATGAGCAGTTCTTC. Its protein product is CASSLRDAVYNEQFF.

On this clone: A much bigger clone sits one base away, suggesting this may be a read error. The chain combines TRBV6-2 or TRBV6-3 with TRBJ2-3; no clear D. Germline V CDR1 and CDR2: MNHEY, SVGEGT. The germline V and J ends were trimmed by 5 bases and 0 bases, with 3 bases remaining between them. This CDR3 is 12 amino acids long. For the CDR3, the DNA is TGTGCCAGCAGTCTGAGCACAGATACGCAGTATTTT. Translation gives CASSLSTDTQYF.

V usage is TRBV6-4 and J usage is TRBJ2-3, with 10 bases aligning to TRBD2. Unmatched junction bases numbered 5, after V lost 6 bases and J lost 2 bases. The germline CDR1 and CDR2 sequences are MRHNA and SNTAGT. The CDR3 spans 15 residues. The CDR3 reads CASRASGSHTDTQYF. CDR3 in DNA: TGTGCCAGCAGGGCTAGCGGGAGCCACACAGATACGCAGTATTTT.

The chain is built from TRBV2 and TRBJ2-7, with 12 bases identical to TRBD2. Germline loops: CDR1 SNHLY, CDR2 FYNNEI. V was pared by 8 bases and J by 6 bases, with 2 bases of the junction left unmatched. CDR3 length equals 12 residues. The CDR3 spells CASGTSGREQYF. Written as DNA, the CDR3 is TGTGCCAGCGGGACTAGCGGGCGCGAGCAGTACTTC.

This chain uses TRBV27 with TRBJ1-1, with D maybe TRBD1 (5 bases). The CDR3 extends over 16 amino acids. CDR1 and CDR2 (germline): MNHEY, SMNVEV (reference sequence). V lost 0 bases, J lost 2 bases, and 13 bases lay in between. CDR3 bases: TGTGCCAGCAGTTTATCGAATCTGGGGGGTAACACTGAAGCTTTCTTT. Protein sequence: CASSLSNLGGNTEAFF.

This clone was counted once. The CDR3 DNA sequence: TGTGCCAGCAGACGAAGACAGGGGGCGGGCGGGGAGCTGTTTTTT. Amino acid sequence: CASRRRQGAGGELFF. V gene TRBV7-6 combines with J gene TRBJ2-2, with 10 bases fitting TRBD1. There are 15 residues in the CDR3. Germline V gene sequence: CDR1 SGHVS, CDR2 FNYEAQ. With 6 bases clipped from V and 7 bases from J, the junction kept 8 bases outside the gene matches.